This T cell receptor beta chain is drawn from a study of blood T cell repertoires in COVID-19. Deletions cut 3 bases from V and 3 bases from J, with 6 bases between. Germline-derived CDR1 and CDR2 are MDHEN and SYDVKM. The CDR3 length is 12 residues. TCRdb's copy holds only in-frame clones and misses some; the assay was immunoSEQ multiplex PCR. The table lists 100,000 to 150,000 clones, about 90% of them singletons, with around 2.1% in the top ten. Material: peripheral blood. The chain is built from TRBV28 and TRBJ2-7; tentative D call: TRBD1 (5 bases). This receptor was taken from a man between 45 and 60 years old with COVID-19, enrolled during active disease. The CDR3 is CASSLTDYEQYF. For the CDR3, the DNA is TGTGCCAGCAGTTTGACAGACTACGAGCAGTACTTC.